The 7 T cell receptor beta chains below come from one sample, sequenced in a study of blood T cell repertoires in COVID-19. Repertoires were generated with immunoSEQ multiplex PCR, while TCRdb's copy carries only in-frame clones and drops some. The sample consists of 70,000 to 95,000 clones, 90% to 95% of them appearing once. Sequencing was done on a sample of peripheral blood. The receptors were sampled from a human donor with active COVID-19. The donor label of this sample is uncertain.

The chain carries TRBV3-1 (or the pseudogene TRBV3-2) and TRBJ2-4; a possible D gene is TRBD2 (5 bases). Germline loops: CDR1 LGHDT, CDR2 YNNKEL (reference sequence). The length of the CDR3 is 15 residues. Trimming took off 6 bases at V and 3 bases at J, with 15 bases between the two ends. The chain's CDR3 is CASRGEGWDKNIQYF. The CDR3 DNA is TGTGCCAGCAGAGGTGAGGGCTGGGACAAAAACATTCAGTACTTC.

The CDR3 region has the DNA TGTGCCAGCAGTGAGGTAGCGGGGAGCACAGATACGCAGTATTTT. Its translation is CASSEVAGSTDTQYF. J is TRBJ2-3 and V is TRBV6-1; 8 bases map to TRBD2. The CDR3 contains 15 residues. Germline V gene lookup returns CDR1 MNHNS and CDR2 SASEGT. Losses at the gene ends were 3 bases for V and 0 bases for J; bases not matched to a gene: 2.

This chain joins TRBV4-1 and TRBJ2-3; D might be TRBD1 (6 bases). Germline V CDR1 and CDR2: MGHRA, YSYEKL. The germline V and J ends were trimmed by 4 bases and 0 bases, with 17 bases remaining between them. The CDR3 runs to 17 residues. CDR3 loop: CASSPNVGGASTDTQYF. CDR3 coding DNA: TGCGCCAGCAGCCCCAACGTAGGGGGTGCCAGCACAGATACGCAGTATTTT.

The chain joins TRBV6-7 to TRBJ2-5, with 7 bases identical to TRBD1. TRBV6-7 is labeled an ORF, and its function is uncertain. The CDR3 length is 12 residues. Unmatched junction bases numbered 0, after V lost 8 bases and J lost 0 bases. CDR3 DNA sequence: TGTGCCAGCGGGACAGACCAAGAGACCCAGTACTTC. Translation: CASGTDQETQYF.

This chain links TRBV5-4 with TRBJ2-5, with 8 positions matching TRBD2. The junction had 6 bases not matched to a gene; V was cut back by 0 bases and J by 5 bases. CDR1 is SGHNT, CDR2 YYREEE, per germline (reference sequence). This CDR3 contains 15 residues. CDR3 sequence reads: CASSLGREGMETQYF. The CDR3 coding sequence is TGTGCCAGCAGCTTGGGTCGGGAGGGCATGGAGACCCAGTACTTC.

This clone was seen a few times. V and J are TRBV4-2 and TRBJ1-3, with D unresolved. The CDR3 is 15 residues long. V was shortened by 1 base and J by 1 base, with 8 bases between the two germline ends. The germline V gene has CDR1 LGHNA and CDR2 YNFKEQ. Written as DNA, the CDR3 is TGTGCCAGCAGCCAAGTTGAGTCTTCTGGAAACACCATATATTTT. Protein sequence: CASSQVESSGNTIYF.

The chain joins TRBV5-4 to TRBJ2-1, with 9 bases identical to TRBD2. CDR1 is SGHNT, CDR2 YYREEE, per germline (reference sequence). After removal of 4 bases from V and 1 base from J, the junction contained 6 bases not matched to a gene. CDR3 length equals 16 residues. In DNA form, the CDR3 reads TGTGCCAGCAGCCCGACTAGCGGAGAATCCTACAATGAGCAGTTCTTC. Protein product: CASSPTSGESYNEQFF.